The rows below give T cell receptor beta chains drawn from one sample of a study of beta chain features in type 1 diabetes. TCRdb's table, derived via immunoSEQ multiplex PCR, lists solely in-frame clones and lacks some. The data contain a few hundred thousand clones, about 10% of them seen just once; the ten biggest clones take up about 0.6%. The sample taken for sequencing was central memory CD4+ T cells from blood. These receptors were taken from a man aged 25 to 40 with type 1 diabetes. The CDR3 runs from the conserved cysteine through the conserved F or W. Clone size is stated in some rows and not others, as once, few, many or a class when expanded.

clone_size v_call cdr3_length cdr3_aa
few TRBV2 14 CASSGKWSNQPQHF
. TRBV7-6 15 CASSLEEGFNQPQHF
. TRBV5-1 16 CASSQASWGAGEKLFF
many TRBV7-9 16 CASPQGLAGSGNEQFF
. TRBV29-1 16 CSVEDRGGSSYNEQFF
many TRBV11-2 17 CASSSKQREGRDNEQFF
few TRBV7-6 18 CASSLVQSLAGGDYEQYF
. TRBV6-5 15 CATWERRARTGELFF
few TRBV4-2 15 CASSPGTALNQPQHF
few TRBV28 14 CASSNGQGNGGYTF
. TRBV6-1 13 CASSEKGQETQYF
. TRBV7-2 12 CASSLGRYEQYF
few TRBV10-3 14 CAIRGQGAREKLFF
many TRBV19 18 CASSAQRGIVLGNTEAFF
. TRBV5-1 13 CASSLAGLDGYIF
few TRBV5-1 16 CASSLLAGGGAYEQYF
few TRBV6-5 13 CASRANANQPQHF
. TRBV18 13 CASSPGGVEPQHF
many TRBV7-2 13 CASSRSRGETQYF
many TRBV11-2 14 CASSLGLAVDTQYF
. TRBV10-3 14 CAISGQGGNSPLHF
. TRBV6-5 13 CASSWSSNQPQHF
. TRBV7-6 12 CASSQRHTEAFF
. TRBV18 14 CASSWTGSNQPQHF
few TRBV9 16 CASSVISTGSYNEQFF
. TRBV5-1 15 CASSPGGATNEKLFF
few TRBV29-1 12 CSVGSGETEAFF
. TRBV29-1 14 CSGWDRGNTGELFF
. TRBV19 20 CASSIYLLPAGGMNNQPQHF